A single sample is the source of the 27 T cell receptor beta chains below, sequenced in a study of neurological immune-mediated disorders. TCRdb redid the calling of the 5' RACE reads with MiXCR, one entry per CDR3 protein. The sample lists tens of thousands of distinct CDR3 sequences, approximately 10% occurring once. Input material: PBMCs. The receptors shown here come from a woman in her 30s with HTLV-1-associated myelopathy (HAM/TSP).

J is TRBJ1-1 and V is TRBV11-2; tentatively, D is TRBD1 (5 bases). The CDR3 spans 15 residues. V was cut by 9 bases and J by 0 bases, with 17 bases left in between. CDR1 is SGHAT and CDR2 is FQNNGV in the germline V gene. The CDR3 sequence: CARRVAGGLNTEAFF. The CDR3, as DNA: TGTGCCAGAAGAGTGGCGGGGGGATTGAACACTGAAGCTTTCTTT. The full variable domain, with the rest looked up from reference TRBV11-2 and TRBJ1-1, is EAGVAQSPRYKIIEKRQSVAFWCNPISGHATLYWYQQILGQGPKLLIQFQNNGVVDDSQLPKDRFSAERLKGVDSTLKIQPAKLEDSAVYLCARRVAGGLNTEAFFGQGTRLTVV.

This clonotype was detected ten times or more. The chain employs TRBV5-1 and TRBJ1-1; D is undetermined. The CDR3 loop spans 14 amino acids. Germline V gene sequence: CDR1 SGHRS, CDR2 YFSETQ. The V and J ends lost 9 bases and 1 base respectively, with 16 bases between them. CDR3 DNA: TGCGCCACCTCAACTCCAGACGGGAACACTGAAGCTTTCTTT. Protein: CATSTPDGNTEAFF. Full variable domain (remainder filled in from reference TRBV5-1 and TRBJ1-1): KAGVTQTPRYLIKTRGQQVTLSCSPISGHRSVSWYQQTPGQGLQFLFEYFSETQRNKGNFPGRFSGRQFSNSRSEMNVSTLELGDSALYLCATSTPDGNTEAFFGQGTRLTVV.

This clonotype has a count of ten or more. The rearrangement links TRBV20-1 to TRBJ2-7; 9 bases align to TRBD2. The CDR3 loop spans 12 amino acids. Germline V gene data show CDR1 as DFQATT and CDR2 as SNEGSKA (reference sequence). V trimming: 6 bases; J trimming: 3 bases; junction bases outside the gene matches: 3. CDR3 nucleotide sequence: TGCAGTGCGGGTAGCGGGGGCTACGAGCAGTACTTC. Protein: CSAGSGGYEQYF.

This clonotype was recorded many times. The chain links TRBV10-3 to TRBJ1-2, with 7 bases aligning to TRBD1. Germline loops: CDR1 ENHRY, CDR2 SYGVKD. Germline trimming cut 4 bases from V and 4 bases from J; bases unmatched to any gene: 21. This CDR3 has 19 amino acids. Here the CDR3 reads CAISGGIQGTPGEVYGYTF. The CDR3 DNA sequence: TGTGCCATCAGTGGGGGTATACAGGGGACTCCTGGAGAGGTCTATGGCTACACCTTC.

Ten or more counts support this clonotype. J is TRBJ1-1 and V is TRBV20-1; possibly TRBD1 for D (5 bases). Germline CDR1 is DFQATT and CDR2 is SNEGSKA (reference sequence). This CDR3 region has 14 residues. V lost 6 bases and J lost 8, with 22 bases in between. Here the CDR3 reads CSAGRAKGLGEAFF. CDR3 nucleotides: TGCAGTGCCGGGAGGGCCAAGGGACTCGGGGAAGCTTTCTTT.

This clonotype showed up many times. The chain is built from TRBV6-1 and TRBJ2-1, with D perhaps TRBD1 (5 bases). The CDR3 spans 15 residues. The germline gives CDR1 MNHNS, CDR2 SASEGT. V was trimmed by 0 bases and J by 5 bases, leaving 11 bases between them. CDR3 in amino acids: CASSEAGARNNEQFF. Written as DNA, the CDR3 is TGTGCCAGCAGTGAAGCTGGGGCTCGGAACAATGAGCAGTTCTTC.

This clonotype has ten or more counts. The rearrangement uses TRBV6-6 and TRBJ2-2; no clear D. The V end lost 4 bases, the J end lost 5 bases, and 14 bases lay between the germline ends. CDR1 and CDR2 (germline): MNHNY, SVGAGI (reference sequence). CDR3 length equals 15 residues. The CDR3 coding sequence is TGTGCCAGCAGTTGGGCACTGATTTATACCGGGGAGCTGTTTTTT. Translated, it gives CASSWALIYTGELFF.

V and J are TRBV20-1 and TRBJ2-1; 10 bases are shared with TRBD2. This CDR3 comprises 18 residues. Germline-derived CDR1 and CDR2 are DFQATT and SNEGSKA (reference sequence). Trimming took 1 base from V and 3 from J; bases not matched to a gene: 12. The CDR3 spells CSARALTLAGAFYNEQFF. CDR3 nucleotide sequence: TGCAGTGCTAGAGCCCTTACTCTAGCGGGGGCGTTCTACAATGAGCAGTTCTTC.

This clonotype was counted at least ten times. This chain joins TRBV6-5 and TRBJ2-3, with D maybe TRBD2 (6 bases). CDR3 length: 15 residues. Germline values: CDR1 MNHEY, CDR2 SVGAGI. V lost 7 bases to trimming and J lost 0 bases, with 14 bases between them. CDR3 in amino acids: CASKRSGDSTDTQYF. CDR3 DNA: TGTGCCAGCAAGAGGTCGGGGGATAGCACAGATACGCAGTATTTT.

This clonotype appeared many times. The V and J genes are TRBV10-3 and TRBJ2-3; 7 bases fit TRBD1. Germline V lookup: CDR1 ENHRY, CDR2 SYGVKD. With 9 bases clipped from V and 2 bases from J, the junction kept 5 bases outside the gene matches. The CDR3 has 13 residues. CDR3 bases: TGTGCCATGACGGGACAGCCCACAGATACGCAGTATTTT. The encoded protein is CAMTGQPTDTQYF.

This clonotype was seen ten or more times. The genes are TRBV20-1 and TRBJ1-2, with no clear D. Trimming shortened V by 2 bases and J by 12 bases, and 22 bases separated the two germline ends. This CDR3 contains 14 residues. The germline V gene encodes CDR1 DFQATT and CDR2 SNEGSKA (reference sequence). This CDR3 is CSARTFGTRVENTF. CDR3 in DNA: TGCAGTGCTAGAACATTTGGTACCCGCGTAGAGAACACCTTC.

This clonotype has at least ten counts. The chain carries TRBV20-1 and TRBJ1-2; no definite D call. The germline V and J ends were trimmed by 5 bases and 6 bases, with 7 bases remaining between them. Per the germline V gene, CDR1 is DFQATT and CDR2 is SNEGSKA (reference sequence). The CDR3 has 10 residues. The CDR3 reads CSADKDGYTF. The CDR3 DNA sequence: TGCAGTGCTGATAAGGATGGCTACACCTTC.

Many counts were recorded for this clonotype. This CDR3 is CASSLQGGGTGELFF. The CDR3 region has the DNA TGTGCCAGCAGCCTCCAGGGGGGAGGCACCGGGGAGCTGTTTTTT. The rearrangement uses TRBV13 and TRBJ2-2; TRBD1 is a possible D gene (7 bases). Trimming shortened V by 5 bases and J by 4 bases, and 14 bases separated the two germline ends. The CDR3 covers 15 residues. Germline CDR1 is PRHDT and CDR2 is FYEKMQ (reference sequence). Full variable domain (missing parts from reference TRBV13 and TRBJ2-2): AAGVIQSPRHLIKEKRETATLKCYPIPRHDTVYWYQQGPGQDPQFLISFYEKMQSDKGSIPDRFSAQQFSDYHSELNMSSLELGDSALYFCASSLQGGGTGELFFGEGSRLTVL.

The CDR3, as DNA: TGCAGCGCCACTCCGGGGGGTATCACTGAAGCTTTCTTT. Translating gives CSATPGGITEAFF. The genes are TRBV29-1 and TRBJ1-1; possible D gene TRBD1, 5 bases. The V gene lost 7 bases and the J gene lost 4 bases, with 16 bases spanning the gap. This CDR3 is built from 13 residues. Per germline, CDR1 SQVTM and CDR2 ANQGSEA.

This clonotype was detected only a few times. The chain couples TRBV20-1 to TRBJ2-6; tentatively, D is TRBD2 (6 bases). Germline V gene lookup returns CDR1 DFQATT and CDR2 SNEGSKA (reference sequence). CDR3 size: 18 residues. V lost 0 bases, J lost 1 base, and 16 bases lay in between. CDR3 DNA: TGCAGTGCTAGAGATTGGAGCGGGCTAGTGTCTGGGGCCAACGTCCTGACTTTC. Amino acids: CSARDWSGLVSGANVLTF.

In its sample, this clonotype was seen many times. The chain carries TRBV20-1 and TRBJ1-2, with D unresolved. Trimming took off 3 bases at V and 4 bases at J, with 15 bases between the two ends. This CDR3 spans 14 amino acids. Per the germline V gene, CDR1 is DFQATT and CDR2 is SNEGSKA (reference sequence). CDR3 sequence (DNA): TGCAGTGCTAGTGACCACAGCGGCTCCTATGGCTACACCTTC. It encodes CSASDHSGSYGYTF.

This clonotype has a count of ten or more. The genes are TRBV30 and TRBJ1-1; TRBD1 might be the D (5 bases). Germline V gene data show CDR1 as GTSNPN and CDR2 as SVGIG (reference sequence). CDR3 size: 10 residues. The ends were cut back, 5 bases at V and 5 bases at J, with 6 bases in the middle. The CDR3 coding sequence is TGTGCCTGGCGGGGGACTGAAGCTTTCTTT. Its protein product is CAWRGTEAFF.

This clonotype was counted ten times or more. The chain uses TRBV20-1 and TRBJ1-1; 7 nucleotides match TRBD1. Germline CDR1 and CDR2: DFQATT and SNEGSKA (reference sequence). The ends lost 5 bases at V and 3 bases at J; junction bases unmatched: 6. The length of the CDR3 is 13 residues. Here the CDR3 DNA reads TGCAGTGCTGGGTACAGGGGAGACACTGAAGCTTTCTTT. Protein sequence: CSAGYRGDTEAFF.

This clonotype was counted many times. The CDR3 nucleotides read TGTGCCAGCAGCTTAGGGATCGGGACAGGTGTCGCCTACGAGCAGTACTTC. This encodes CASSLGIGTGVAYEQYF. V is TRBV7-7 and J is TRBJ2-7; the match to TRBD1 covers 8 bases. Per the germline V gene, CDR1 is SSHAT and CDR2 is FNYEAQ (reference sequence). There are 17 residues in the CDR3. V lost 1 base, J lost 2 bases, and 10 bases stayed unmatched.

This clonotype was seen ten or more times. The CDR3 bases are TGCGCCAGCAGCCCTGCCCTGAAGGCCCTGAGAAACACCATATATTTT. The encoded protein is CASSPALKALRNTIYF. J is TRBJ1-3 and V is TRBV5-1, with D unresolved. In germline, CDR1 is SGHRS, CDR2 YFSETQ. This CDR3 spans 16 amino acids. The V end lost 4 bases, the J end lost 5 bases, and 19 bases lay between the germline ends.

Ten or more counts support this clonotype. The chain recombines TRBV20-1 with TRBJ2-3; D ambiguous. V lost 2 bases to trimming and J lost 0 bases, with 9 bases between them. Germline CDR1 DFQATT, CDR2 SNEGSKA (reference sequence). The CDR3 runs to 14 residues. CDR3 sequence: CSARWARSTDTQYF. For the CDR3, the DNA is TGCAGTGCTAGATGGGCGCGAAGCACAGATACGCAGTATTTT.

This clonotype was detected many times. J is TRBJ2-2 and V is TRBV4-2; TRBD2 agrees at 7 bases. The V and J ends lost 3 bases and 1 base, in that order; junction bases with no gene match: 2. This CDR3 comprises 15 residues. The germline gives CDR1 LGHNA, CDR2 YNFKEQ. CDR3 in DNA: TGTGCCAGCAGCCACCCGGGGGGGAACACCGGGGAGCTGTTTTTT. This codes for CASSHPGGNTGELFF.

This clonotype was seen ten or more times. V usage is TRBV6-2 or TRBV6-3 and J usage is TRBJ1-2; D call uncertain. Germline V gene data show CDR1 as MNHEY and CDR2 as SVGEGT. This CDR3 has 14 amino acids. Trimming left V 5 bases short and J 6 bases short, with 16 bases between. CDR3: CASSELTGYDGYTF. In DNA, the CDR3 is TGTGCCAGCAGTGAGTTGACGGGCTATGATGGCTACACCTTC.

This clonotype was counted only a few times. CDR3 loop: CASSLAGQHYGYTF. In DNA, the CDR3 is TGCGCCAGCAGCTTGGCGGGACAGCACTATGGCTACACCTTC. The V call is TRBV5-1, the J call TRBJ1-2; 7 bases map to TRBD1. V gave up 0 bases and J gave up 3 bases; unmatched junction bases: 2. The CDR3 is 14 residues long. The germline V gene encodes CDR1 SGHRS and CDR2 YFSETQ. Based on the CDR3 plus reference TRBV5-1 and TRBJ1-2, the full variable domain is KAGVTQTPRYLIKTRGQQVTLSCSPISGHRSVSWYQQTPGQGLQFLFEYFSETQRNKGNFPGRFSGRQFSNSRSEMNVSTLELGDSALYLCASSLAGQHYGYTFGSGTRLTVV.

This clonotype was recorded at least ten times. This rearrangement joins TRBV24-1 to TRBJ2-7, with 10 bases fitting TRBD1. The CDR3 has 16 residues. J gave up 4 bases and V 3 bases, and 8 bases lay outside the gene matches. The V gene's germline CDR1 is KGHDR and CDR2 SFDVKD. The CDR3: CATSDRETGGLYEQYF. As DNA, the CDR3 is TGTGCCACCAGTGATCGGGAGACAGGGGGCTTGTACGAGCAGTACTTC.

This clonotype was detected ten times or more. V is TRBV5-1 and J is TRBJ1-2; 7 positions match TRBD1. This CDR3 comprises 15 residues. V lost 4 bases to trimming and J lost 4 bases; unmatched junction nucleotides: 10. The V gene's germline CDR1 is SGHRS and CDR2 YFSETQ. The CDR3 DNA sequence: TGCGCCAGCAGCACCGCAGGGGGGACATCCTATGGCTACACCTTC. Translation: CASSTAGGTSYGYTF.

This clonotype came up many times. This chain uses TRBV6-5 with TRBJ2-1, with 8 bases aligning to TRBD2. This CDR3 comprises 18 residues. CDR1 and CDR2 (germline): MNHEY, SVGAGI. V shed 4 bases, J shed 8 bases, and the junction held 19 bases outside the gene matches. This chain's CDR3 is CASSSFPTGTRGGDEQFF. The CDR3 DNA reads TGTGCCAGCAGTTCTTTTCCCACCGGGACTAGAGGAGGGGATGAGCAGTTCTTC.